The rows below give T cell receptor beta chains drawn from one sample of a study of control samples from healthy donors and cancer patients. Sequencing used immunoSEQ multiplex PCR; TCRdb keeps in-frame clones, though not all of them. The data show about 57,000 clones, about 95% seen once. Sequencing used blood. Source of these receptors: a man in his thirties or forties in good health. The CDR3 runs from the conserved cysteine through the conserved F or W. D genes are given only for firm matches. Not every row has a clone size; where given, it reads once, few, many or a size class.

j_call d_call v_call clone_size cdr3_aa cdr3_nt
TRBJ2-7 NA TRBV10-2 NA CASSESTGSSSF TGCGCCAGCAGTGAGTCGACGGGCTCTAGTTCCTTC
TRBJ2-2 TRBD2 TRBV10-3 NA CAISESVSSGPTGELFF TGTGCCATCAGTGAGTCGGTCTCTAGCGGGCCCACCGGGGAGCTGTTTTTT
TRBJ2-7 NA TRBV5-6 NA CASSSYYEQYF TGTGCCAGCAGCTCGTACTACGAGCAGTACTTC
TRBJ2-7 NA TRBV3-1/TRBV3-2 NA CASSQVGLEREQYF TGTGCCAGCAGCCAAGTTGGTCTGGAGCGGGAGCAGTACTTC
TRBJ2-1 NA TRBV6-5 NA CASSYSRRHSNEQFF TGTGCCAGCAGTTACTCGAGGCGGCATAGCAATGAGCAGTTCTTC
TRBJ1-1 NA TRBV7-3 NA CASSLMGNRERAFF TGTGCCAGCAGCTTAATGGGTAACAGGGAGAGGGCTTTCTTT
TRBJ1-6 TRBD1 TRBV30 NA CAWMDRSYNSPLHF TGTGCCTGGATGGACAGGTCCTATAATTCACCCCTCCACTTT
TRBJ1-6 NA TRBV3-1/TRBV3-2 NA CASSQDPGANSPLHF TGTGCCAGCAGCCAAGATCCAGGCGCTAATTCACCCCTCCACTTT
TRBJ2-7 NA TRBV6-5 NA CASSLVTYEQYF TGTGCCAGCAGTTTGGTCACCTACGAGCAGTACTTC
TRBJ2-7 NA TRBV14 NA CASSSTLNSYEQYF TGTGCCAGCAGCAGTACGCTTAACTCCTACGAGCAGTACTTC
TRBJ2-4 NA TRBV7-9 once CASSLSSGVNIQYF TGTGCCAGCAGCTTATCGTCTGGGGTGAACATTCAGTACTTC
TRBJ2-7 TRBD1 TRBV5-4 NA CASSEGQGAYEQYF TGTGCCAGCAGCGAGGGACAGGGGGCTTACGAGCAGTACTTC
TRBJ1-2 NA TRBV27 NA CASSAGTSTYTF TGTGCCAGCAGTGCGGGGACGTCAACGTACACCTTC
TRBJ1-1 NA TRBV5-1 NA CASTQEMNTEAFF TGCGCCAGCACACAGGAAATGAACACTGAAGCTTTCTTT
TRBJ2-6 NA TRBV4-3 NA CASSQDPGGANVLTF TGCGCCAGCAGCCAAGATCCCGGGGGGGCCAACGTCCTGACTTTC
TRBJ2-1 NA TRBV11-2 NA CASSRVGRQFF TGTGCCAGCAGCCGTGTCGGAAGACAGTTCTTC
TRBJ1-4 NA TRBV6-5 NA CASSYGAGRLFF TGTGCCAGCAGTTACGGGGCGGGGAGACTGTTTTTT
TRBJ2-1 TRBD2 TRBV11-2 NA CASSSSGGGINEQFF TGTGCCAGCAGCTCCAGCGGGGGGGGGATCAATGAGCAGTTCTTC
TRBJ1-2 NA TRBV4-3 NA CASSQWDVDSSYGYTF TGCGCCAGCAGCCAATGGGATGTTGACAGCTCCTATGGCTACACCTTC
TRBJ1-2 TRBD1 TRBV24-1 NA CATNTGTAYGYTF TGTGCCACCAATACCGGGACAGCCTATGGCTACACCTTC
TRBJ1-1 TRBD1 TRBV5-1 NA CASSRGQGESTEAFF TGCGCCAGCAGCAGAGGACAGGGGGAGAGCACTGAAGCTTTCTTT
TRBJ2-3 TRBD2 TRBV6-6 NA CASSQGLAGGLADTQYF TGTGCCAGCAGTCAGGGACTAGCGGGGGGTCTCGCAGATACGCAGTATTTT
TRBJ2-1 NA TRBV5-4 NA CASFPLQGGGQFF TGTGCCAGCTTCCCCCTCCAGGGGGGAGGGCAGTTCTTC
TRBJ2-7 NA TRBV19 NA CASSPPGRAYEQYF TGTGCCAGTAGTCCCCCGGGACGGGCCTACGAGCAGTACTTC
TRBJ1-1 NA TRBV6-1 NA CASSEVFSSKTEAFF TGTGCCAGCAGTGAAGTGTTCAGTTCCAAAACTGAAGCTTTCTTT
TRBJ2-1 TRBD2 TRBV7-8 once CASSLIGSAGGRNEQFF TGTGCCAGCAGCTTAATAGGCTCAGCGGGGGGCCGGAATGAGCAGTTCTTC
TRBJ1-2 NA TRBV10-3 NA CAISESAGTLGRYTF TGTGCCATCAGTGAGTCGGCCGGGACCCTCGGCCGCTACACCTTC
TRBJ1-1 NA TRBV19 NA CASSIRFAGLNTEAFF TGTGCCAGTAGTATACGATTCGCAGGACTTAACACTGAAGCTTTCTTT
TRBJ1-6 NA TRBV2 once CASRAQTDLFSPLHF TGTGCCAGCAGGGCTCAAACAGATTTATTTTCACCCCTCCACTTT
TRBJ2-3 NA TRBV6-5 NA CASIATSTDTQYF TGTGCCAGCATAGCGACTAGCACAGATACGCAGTATTTT